The 8 T cell receptor beta chains below come from one sample, sequenced in a study of beta chain features in type 1 diabetes. General study points: Type 1 diabetes patients had moderately but significantly shorter TCRB CDR3s in all four CD4+ subsets.

Isolated RNA was reverse transcribed in full, so expressed TCRB transcripts were sequenced. Profiling relied on immunoSEQ multiplex PCR, and the TCRdb table lists in-frame clones only, not all of them. Of around 150,000 clones in the sample, just over 8% were seen once. No cognate antigen is known for these TCRs. Sequences were obtained from central memory CD4+ T cells from blood. The receptors originated from a young woman with type 1 diabetes.

This clone was counted ten times or more. This rearrangement joins TRBV29-1 to TRBJ1-2, with no clear D. There are 11 residues in the CDR3. Trimming removed 5 bases from V and 7 bases from J, with 11 bases in between. Germline CDR1 and CDR2: SQVTM and ANQGSEA. Here the CDR3 DNA reads TGCAGCGTTAGTCAGGAGGCTGGCTACACCTTC. Encoded protein: CSVSQEAGYTF.

The CDR3 loop is CASGPTGTAFSGANVLTF. The CDR3 bases are TGTGCCAGCGGACCAACAGGGACAGCTTTCTCTGGGGCCAACGTCCTGACTTTC. This chain uses TRBV2 with TRBJ2-6, with TRBD1 identical over 7 bases. Germline CDR1 and CDR2: SNHLY and FYNNEI. The CDR3 runs to 18 residues. V shed 8 bases, J shed 0 bases, and the junction held 13 bases outside the gene matches.

The chain combines TRBV18 with TRBJ1-2; D not certain. This CDR3 contains 14 residues. The V gene's germline CDR1 is KGHSH and CDR2 LQKENI. Trimming stripped 6 bases from V and 0 bases from J, with 11 bases between. CDR3 loop: CASSTTGANYGYTF. The CDR3, as DNA: TGTGCCAGCTCCACCACCGGGGCTAACTATGGCTACACCTTC.

Regarding this clone: The same CDR3 arises from other DNA sequences in this sample as well. The chain carries TRBV7-9 and TRBJ2-5; possible D gene TRBD1, 5 bases. The germline CDR1 and CDR2 sequences are SEHNR and FQNEAQ (reference sequence). The length of the CDR3 is 12 residues. V was shortened by 2 bases and J by 4 bases, with 5 bases between the two germline ends. Here the CDR3 DNA reads TGTGCCAGCAGCTTACAGGGAGAGACCCAGTACTTC. Translation: CASSLQGETQYF.

The chain recombines TRBV28 with TRBJ1-1; D uncertain. The CDR3 has 13 residues. CDR1 is MDHEN, CDR2 SYDVKM, per germline. The V and J ends lost 0 bases and 8 bases respectively, with 10 bases between them. CDR3 in DNA: TGTGCCAGCAGTTTATGGCCTACACTAGAAGCTTTCTTT. This encodes CASSLWPTLEAFF.

This clone has just a few counts. The V call is TRBV6-6, the J call TRBJ2-7; no clear D gene. Deletions cut 5 bases from V and 6 bases from J, with 14 bases between. The CDR3 consists of 13 residues. Germline assignment: CDR1 MNHNY and CDR2 SVGAGI (reference sequence). The CDR3 region is CASSRDGAREQYF. CDR3 nucleotides: TGTGCCAGCAGTCGAGACGGAGCCCGCGAGCAGTACTTC.

The chain uses TRBV19 and TRBJ2-2; 9 positions match TRBD1. J lost 9 bases, V lost 9 bases, and 11 bases had no gene match. This CDR3 spans 14 amino acids. Germline V gene data show CDR1 as LNHDA and CDR2 as SQIVND (reference sequence). In DNA, the CDR3 is TGTGCCAGCCGACGGACAGGGGTTTTGAGGGAGCTGTTTTTT. It translates to CASRRTGVLRELFF.

As concerns this clone: Without the conserved terminal phenylalanine or tryptophan, this CDR3 likely stems from a read error. The limits of the CDR3 on the DNA are not certain, so only TCRdb's listed CDR3 is given. The rearrangement joins TRBV20-1 to TRBJ2-7; the D call TRBD2 from the table was never checked on the DNA. The length of the CDR3 is 8 amino acids, counting both ends. Germline-derived CDR1 and CDR2 are DFQATT and SNEGSKA (reference sequence). CDR3 protein: CSASGLAL.